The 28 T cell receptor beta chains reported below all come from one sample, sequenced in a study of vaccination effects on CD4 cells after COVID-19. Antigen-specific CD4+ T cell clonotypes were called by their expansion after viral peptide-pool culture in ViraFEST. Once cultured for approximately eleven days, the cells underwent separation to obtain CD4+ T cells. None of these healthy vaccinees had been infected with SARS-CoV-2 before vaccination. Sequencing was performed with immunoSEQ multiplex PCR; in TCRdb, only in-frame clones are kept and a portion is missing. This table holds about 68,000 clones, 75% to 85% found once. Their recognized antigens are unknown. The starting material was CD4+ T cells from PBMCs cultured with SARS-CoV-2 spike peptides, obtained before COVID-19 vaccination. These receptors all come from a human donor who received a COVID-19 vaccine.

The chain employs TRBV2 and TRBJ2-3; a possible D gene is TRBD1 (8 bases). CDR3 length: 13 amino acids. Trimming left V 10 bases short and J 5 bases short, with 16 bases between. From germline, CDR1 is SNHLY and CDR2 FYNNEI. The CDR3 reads CATAGGGGDTQYF. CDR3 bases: TGTGCCACCGCAGGGGGCGGGGGAGATACGCAGTATTTT.

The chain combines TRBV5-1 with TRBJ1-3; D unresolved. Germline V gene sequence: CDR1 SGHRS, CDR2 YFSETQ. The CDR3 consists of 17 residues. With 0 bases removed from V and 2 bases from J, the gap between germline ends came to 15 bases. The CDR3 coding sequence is TGCGCCAGCAGCTTGGTGGGCAATCCTGGGCCTGGAAACACCATATATTTT. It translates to CASSLVGNPGPGNTIYF. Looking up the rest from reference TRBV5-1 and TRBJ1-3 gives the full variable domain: KAGVTQTPRYLIKTRGQQVTLSCSPISGHRSVSWYQQTPGQGLQFLFEYFSETQRNKGNFPGRFSGRQFSNSRSEMNVSTLELGDSALYLCASSLVGNPGPGNTIYFGEGSWLTVV.

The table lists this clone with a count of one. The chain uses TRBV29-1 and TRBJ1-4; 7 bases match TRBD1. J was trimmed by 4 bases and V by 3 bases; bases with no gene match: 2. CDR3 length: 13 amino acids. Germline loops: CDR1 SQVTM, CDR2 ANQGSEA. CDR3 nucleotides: TGCAGCGTTGAGGGACAGCTTAATGAAAAACTGTTTTTT. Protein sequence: CSVEGQLNEKLFF.

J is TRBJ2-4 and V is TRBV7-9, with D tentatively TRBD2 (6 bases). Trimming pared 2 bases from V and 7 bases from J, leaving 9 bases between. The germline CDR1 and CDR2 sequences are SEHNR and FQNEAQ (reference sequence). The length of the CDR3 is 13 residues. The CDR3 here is CASSLRRDNIQYF. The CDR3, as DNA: TGTGCCAGCAGCTTAAGGAGGGATAACATTCAGTACTTC.

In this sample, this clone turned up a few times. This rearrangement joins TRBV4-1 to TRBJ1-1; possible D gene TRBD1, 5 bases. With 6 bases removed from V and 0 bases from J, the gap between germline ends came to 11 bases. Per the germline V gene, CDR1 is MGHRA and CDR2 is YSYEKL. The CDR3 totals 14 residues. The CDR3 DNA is TGCGCCAGCAGGGGACCGACAATGAACACTGAAGCTTTCTTT. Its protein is CASRGPTMNTEAFF.

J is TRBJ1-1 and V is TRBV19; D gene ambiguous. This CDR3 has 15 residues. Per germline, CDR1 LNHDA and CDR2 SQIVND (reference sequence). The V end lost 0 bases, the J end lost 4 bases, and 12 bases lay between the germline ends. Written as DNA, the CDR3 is TGTGCCAGTAGTATAGATTCTGGGAGCACCACTGAAGCTTTCTTT. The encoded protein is CASSIDSGSTTEAFF.

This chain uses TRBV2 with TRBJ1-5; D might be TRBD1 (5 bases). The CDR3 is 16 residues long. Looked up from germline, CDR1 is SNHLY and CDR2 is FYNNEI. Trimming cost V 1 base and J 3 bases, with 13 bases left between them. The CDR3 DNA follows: TGTGCCAGCAGTGAAGGGGGTAGGGGAAACAATCAGCCCCAGCATTTT. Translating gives CASSEGGRGNNQPQHF.

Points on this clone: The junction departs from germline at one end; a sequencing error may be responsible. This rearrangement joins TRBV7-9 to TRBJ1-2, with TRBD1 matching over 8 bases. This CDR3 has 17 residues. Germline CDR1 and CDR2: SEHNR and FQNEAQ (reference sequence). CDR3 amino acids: CASTLGGTGGGFYGYTF. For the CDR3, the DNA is TGTGCCAGCACCTTAGGGGGTACAGGGGGTGGATTCTATGGCTACACCTTC.

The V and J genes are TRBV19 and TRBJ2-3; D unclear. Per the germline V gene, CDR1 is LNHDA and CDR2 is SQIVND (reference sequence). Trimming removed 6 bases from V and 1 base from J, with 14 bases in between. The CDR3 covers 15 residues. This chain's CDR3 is CASRPPGRGTDTQYF. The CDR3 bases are TGTGCCAGTAGGCCCCCCGGGCGAGGCACAGATACGCAGTATTTT. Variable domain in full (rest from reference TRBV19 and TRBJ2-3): DGGITQSPKYLFRKEGQNVTLSCEQNLNHDAMYWYRQDPGQGLRLIYYSQIVNDFQKGDIAEGYSVSREKKESFPLTVTSAQKNPTAFYLCASRPPGRGTDTQYFGPGTRLTVL.

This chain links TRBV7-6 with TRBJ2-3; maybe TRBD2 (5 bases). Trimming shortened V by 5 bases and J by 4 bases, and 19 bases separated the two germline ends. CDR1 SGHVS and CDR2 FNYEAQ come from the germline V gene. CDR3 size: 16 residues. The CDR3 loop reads CASSPLPSPGADTQYF. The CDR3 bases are TGTGCCAGCAGCCCACTCCCTTCCCCCGGGGCAGATACGCAGTATTTT.

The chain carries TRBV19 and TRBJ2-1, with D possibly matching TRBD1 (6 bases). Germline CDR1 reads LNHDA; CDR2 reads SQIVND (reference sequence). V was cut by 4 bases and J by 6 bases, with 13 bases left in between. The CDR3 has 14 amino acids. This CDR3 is CASSTQVGGNEQFF. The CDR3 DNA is TGTGCCAGTAGTACGCAGGTAGGGGGCAATGAGCAGTTCTTC. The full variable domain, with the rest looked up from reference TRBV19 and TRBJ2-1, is DGGITQSPKYLFRKEGQNVTLSCEQNLNHDAMYWYRQDPGQGLRLIYYSQIVNDFQKGDIAEGYSVSREKKESFPLTVTSAQKNPTAFYLCASSTQVGGNEQFFGPGTRLTVL.

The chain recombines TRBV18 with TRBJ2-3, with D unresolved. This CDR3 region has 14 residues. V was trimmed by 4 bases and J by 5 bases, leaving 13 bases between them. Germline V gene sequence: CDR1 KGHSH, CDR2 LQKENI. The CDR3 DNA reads TGTGCCAGCTCACGAGACACTACGGGAGATACGCAGTATTTT. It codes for CASSRDTTGDTQYF.

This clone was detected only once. CDR3 bases: TGCGCCAGCAGCTTGGACCTACTATTTAGCTCCTACAATGAGCAGTTCTTC. Translated, it gives CASSLDLLFSSYNEQFF. The chain links TRBV5-1 to TRBJ2-1; D is unclear. The V gene lost 0 bases and the J gene lost 0 bases, with 13 bases spanning the gap. Germline values: CDR1 SGHRS, CDR2 YFSETQ. CDR3 size: 17 residues.

The CDR3 bases are TGTGCCAGCAGCTCGGGGGACAGTCGGGCACTACTAGACGAAGCTTTCTTT. Translating it yields CASSSGDSRALLDEAFF. This chain joins TRBV7-9 and TRBJ1-1; 7 positions match TRBD1. The CDR3 has 17 residues. CDR1 is SEHNR and CDR2 is FQNEAQ in the germline V gene (reference sequence). V lost 4 bases, J lost 8 bases, and 19 bases stayed unmatched.

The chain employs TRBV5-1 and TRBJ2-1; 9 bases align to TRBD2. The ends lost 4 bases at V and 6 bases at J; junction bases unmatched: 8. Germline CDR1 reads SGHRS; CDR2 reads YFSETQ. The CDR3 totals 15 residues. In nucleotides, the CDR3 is TGCGCCAGCAGCCAGACGGTAGCGGGGGTCAATGAGCAGTTCTTC. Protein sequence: CASSQTVAGVNEQFF.

CDR3 sequence (DNA): TGTGCCAGCAGTCGACAGGGAGATGGCTACACCTTC. This gives the protein CASSRQGDGYTF. The chain recombines TRBV6-5 with TRBJ1-2; 7 bases agree with TRBD1. Losses at the gene ends were 5 bases for V and 6 bases for J; bases not matched to a gene: 3. The length of the CDR3 is 12 residues. Germline CDR1 is MNHEY and CDR2 is SVGAGI.

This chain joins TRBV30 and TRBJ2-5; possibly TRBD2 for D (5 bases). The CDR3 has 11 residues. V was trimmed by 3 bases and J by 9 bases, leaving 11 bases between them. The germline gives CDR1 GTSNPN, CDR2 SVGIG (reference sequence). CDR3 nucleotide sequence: TGTGCCTGGAGCAGCGAGAGGGCCCAGTACTTC. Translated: CAWSSERAQYF.

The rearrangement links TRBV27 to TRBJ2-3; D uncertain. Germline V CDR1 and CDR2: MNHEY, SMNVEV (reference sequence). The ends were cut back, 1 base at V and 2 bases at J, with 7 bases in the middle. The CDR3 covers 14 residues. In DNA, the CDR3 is TGTGCCAGCAGTTTATTTCGCTACACAGATACGCAGTATTTT. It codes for CASSLFRYTDTQYF.

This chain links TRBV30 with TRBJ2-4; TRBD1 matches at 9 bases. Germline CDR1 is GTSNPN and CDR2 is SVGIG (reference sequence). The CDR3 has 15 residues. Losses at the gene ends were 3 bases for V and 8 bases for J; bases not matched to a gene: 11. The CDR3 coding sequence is TGTGCCTGGAGGACCCTACAGGGGGCGGCGGACATTCAGTACTTC. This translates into CAWRTLQGAADIQYF.

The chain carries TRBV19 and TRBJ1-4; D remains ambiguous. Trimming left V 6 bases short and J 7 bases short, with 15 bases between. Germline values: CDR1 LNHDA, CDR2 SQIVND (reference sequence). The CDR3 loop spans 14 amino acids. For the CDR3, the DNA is TGTGCCAGTAGCGTCCTCACAAATGGTGAAAAACTGTTTTTT. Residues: CASSVLTNGEKLFF. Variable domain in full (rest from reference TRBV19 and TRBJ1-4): DGGITQSPKYLFRKEGQNVTLSCEQNLNHDAMYWYRQDPGQGLRLIYYSQIVNDFQKGDIAEGYSVSREKKESFPLTVTSAQKNPTAFYLCASSVLTNGEKLFFGSGTQLSVL.

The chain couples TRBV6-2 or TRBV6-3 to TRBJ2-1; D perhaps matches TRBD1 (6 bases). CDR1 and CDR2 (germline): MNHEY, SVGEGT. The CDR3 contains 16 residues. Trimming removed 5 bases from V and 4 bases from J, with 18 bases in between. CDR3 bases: TGTGCCAGCAGTCCCCGGGTCCCAGGGGTTTACAATGAGCAGTTCTTC. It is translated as CASSPRVPGVYNEQFF.

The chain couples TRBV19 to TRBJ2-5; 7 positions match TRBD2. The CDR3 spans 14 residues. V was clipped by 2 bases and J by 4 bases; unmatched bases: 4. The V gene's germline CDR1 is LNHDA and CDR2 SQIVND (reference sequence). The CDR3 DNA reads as TGTGCCAGTAGTATACAGGCGGGGGTAGAGACCCAGTACTTC. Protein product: CASSIQAGVETQYF.

CDR3 nucleotide sequence: TGTGCCAGCAGGGTCACAGGGGGGATAGATACGCAGTATTTT. Protein: CASRVTGGIDTQYF. The chain uses TRBV11-1 and TRBJ2-3, with 8 bases identical to TRBD1. The V segment lost 6 bases and the J segment 5 bases; nucleotides outside the gene matches: 7. The germline V gene encodes CDR1 SGHAT and CDR2 FQDESV (reference sequence). The CDR3 runs 14 residues.

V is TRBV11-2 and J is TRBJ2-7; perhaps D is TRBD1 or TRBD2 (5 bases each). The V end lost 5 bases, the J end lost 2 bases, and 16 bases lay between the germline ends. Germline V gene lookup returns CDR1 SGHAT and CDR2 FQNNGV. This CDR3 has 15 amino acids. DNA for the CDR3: TGTGCCAGCAGCCAACCTCCGGGACCGGCCTACGAGCAGTACGTC. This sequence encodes CASSQPPGPAYEQYV.

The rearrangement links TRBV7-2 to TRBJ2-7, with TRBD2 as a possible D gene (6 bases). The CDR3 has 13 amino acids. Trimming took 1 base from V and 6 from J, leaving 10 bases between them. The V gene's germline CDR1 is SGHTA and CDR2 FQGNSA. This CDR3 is CASSLVRDFEQYV. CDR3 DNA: TGTGCCAGCAGCTTAGTGCGGGATTTCGAGCAGTACGTC.

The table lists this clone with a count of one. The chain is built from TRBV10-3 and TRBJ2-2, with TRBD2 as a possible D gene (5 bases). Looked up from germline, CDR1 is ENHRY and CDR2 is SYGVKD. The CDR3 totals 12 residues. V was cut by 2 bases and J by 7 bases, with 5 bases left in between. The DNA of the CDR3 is TGTGCCATCAGTGAGGGGAGCGGGGAGCTGTTTTTT. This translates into CAISEGSGELFF.

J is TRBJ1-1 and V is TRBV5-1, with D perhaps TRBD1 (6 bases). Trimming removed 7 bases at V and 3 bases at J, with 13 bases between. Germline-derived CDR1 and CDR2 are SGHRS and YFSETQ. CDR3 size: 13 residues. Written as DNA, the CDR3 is TGCGCCAGCTCCCCCACAGGGTACACTGAAGCTTTCTTT. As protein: CASSPTGYTEAFF. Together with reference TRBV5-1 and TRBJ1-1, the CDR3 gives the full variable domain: KAGVTQTPRYLIKTRGQQVTLSCSPISGHRSVSWYQQTPGQGLQFLFEYFSETQRNKGNFPGRFSGRQFSNSRSEMNVSTLELGDSALYLCASSPTGYTEAFFGQGTRLTVV.

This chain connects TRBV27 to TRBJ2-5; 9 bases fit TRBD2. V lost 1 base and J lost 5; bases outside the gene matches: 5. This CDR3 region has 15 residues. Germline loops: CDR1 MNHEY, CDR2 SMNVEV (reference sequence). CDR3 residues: CASSLLGAGGETQYF. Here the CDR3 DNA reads TGTGCCAGCAGTTTATTAGGAGCGGGGGGTGAGACCCAGTACTTC.